This TCR beta chain stems from a study of identical twins. This clonotype was observed a handful of times. V shed 5 bases and J shed 0 bases, with 22 bases lying between them. CDR1 is SGHAT, CDR2 FQDESV, per germline (reference sequence). The CDR3 totals 19 residues. TCRdb analysed the 5' RACE reads with MiXCR anew, one entry per CDR3 protein. The profile shows under 350,000 distinct CDR3 sequences, around 9.7% of them singletons. This sample was also put to use in a study of yellow fever vaccine responses in identical twins.

The genes are TRBV11-1 and TRBJ1-4; D might be TRBD1 (6 bases). Sequenced material: CD8+ T cells sorted from blood. The receptor was isolated from a young woman in good health. This CDR3 reads CASSHRTAIRMTTNEKLFF. For the CDR3, the DNA is TGTGCCAGCAGCCATCGGACAGCGATCCGCATGACAACTAATGAAAAACTGTTTTTT.